This T cell receptor (beta chain) was captured in a study of control samples from healthy donors and cancer patients. Sequenced by immunoSEQ multiplex PCR; TCRdb stores in-frame clones only, minus some. Of fewer than 200,000 clones listed, around 95% are singletons. The CDR3 loop spans 13 amino acids. The V end lost 0 bases, the J end lost 4 bases, and 8 bases lay between the germline ends. The V gene's germline CDR1 is SGHRS and CDR2 YFSETQ. This clone showed up just once. The clonotype comes from a woman between 55 and 75 years old in good health. The J gene is TRBJ2-7, the V gene TRBV5-1; no clear D. Sequencing input: blood. CDR3 in DNA: TGCGCCAGCAGCTTGGCCGACGAATACGAGCAGTACTTC. It encodes CASSLADEYEQYF.